The count of the clone carrying this T cell receptor beta chain is one. The antigen remains unidentified. CDR1 is MDHEN and CDR2 is SYDVKM in the germline V gene. This CDR3 is 15 amino acids long. With V trimmed by 3 bases and J by 7 bases, 10 bases remained unmatched. The data were taken from a study of T cell responses to AZD1222 COVID-19 vaccine. Points from the study as a whole: Females outnumbered males among donors, who were mostly white British; clonal diversity was possibly underestimated. CD4 TCRs associated with vaccination spanned spike, dominating at 160-218 and 743-854. Only after the peak T cell response were repertoires sampled.

The data were produced by immunoSEQ multiplex PCR, yet TCRdb's version contains in-frame clones alone and is incomplete. The sample shows about 110,000 clones, about four fifths of them seen only once. The sequence came from an adult in good health. The sequencing here drew on peripheral blood, taken on day 0 of AZD1222 vaccination. This rearrangement joins TRBV28 to TRBJ1-2, with TRBD1 matching over 8 bases. The CDR3 DNA is TGTGCCAGCAGTTTGGGAGGTCAGGGGGCGATTGGCTACACCTTC. Translating it yields CASSLGGQGAIGYTF.